This T cell receptor (beta chain) was identified during a study of response to subunit inactivated influenza vaccine. Many counts were recorded for this clonotype. The antigen remains unidentified. TCRdb fed the RT-PCR reads into MiXCR, producing one record per CDR3 protein. The table has roughly 520,000 distinct CDR3 sequences, around 25% seen once. This CDR3 comprises 11 residues. Deletions cut 2 bases from V and 10 bases from J, with 7 bases between. Study results and caveats: Each seasonal influenza vaccination, the authors suggested, recruits few new T cells.

The TCR comes from a man between 45 and 60 years old who received an inactivated influenza vaccine. V is TRBV12-3 or TRBV12-4 and J is TRBJ2-3; D ambiguous. This specimen was CD4+ T cells sorted from PBMCs, taken about 5 days after vaccination. For the CDR3, the DNA is TGTGCCAGCAGTTTAAAGGCGGCGCAGTATTTT. Amino acids: CASSLKAAQYF.